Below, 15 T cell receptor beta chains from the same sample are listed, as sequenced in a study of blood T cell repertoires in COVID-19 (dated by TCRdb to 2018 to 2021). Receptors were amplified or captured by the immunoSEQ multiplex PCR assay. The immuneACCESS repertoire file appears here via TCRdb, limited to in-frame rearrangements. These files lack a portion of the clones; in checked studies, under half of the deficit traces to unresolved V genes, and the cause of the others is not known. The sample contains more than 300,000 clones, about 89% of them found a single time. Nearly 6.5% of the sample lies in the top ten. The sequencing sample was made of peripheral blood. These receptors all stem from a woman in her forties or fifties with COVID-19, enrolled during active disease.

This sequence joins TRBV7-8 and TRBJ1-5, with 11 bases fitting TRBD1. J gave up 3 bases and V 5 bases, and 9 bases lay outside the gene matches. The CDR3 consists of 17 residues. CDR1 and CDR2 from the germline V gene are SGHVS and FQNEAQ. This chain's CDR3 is CASSLGQGASPNQPQHF. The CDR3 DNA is TGTGCCAGCAGCCTTGGACAGGGGGCATCTCCCAATCAGCCCCAGCATTTT. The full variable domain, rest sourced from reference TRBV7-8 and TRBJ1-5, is GAGVSQSPRYKVAKRGQDVALRCDPISGHVSLFWYQQALGQGPEFLTYFQNEAQLDKSGLPSDRFFAERPEGSVSTLKIQRTQQEDSAVYLCASSLGQGASPNQPQHFGDGTRLSIL.

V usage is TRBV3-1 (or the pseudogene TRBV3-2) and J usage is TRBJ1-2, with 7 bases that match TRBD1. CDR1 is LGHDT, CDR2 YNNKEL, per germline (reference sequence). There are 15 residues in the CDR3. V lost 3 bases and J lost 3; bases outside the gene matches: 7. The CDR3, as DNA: TGTGCCAGCAGCCACAGAGCCGGGACAGACTATGGCTACACCTTC. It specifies CASSHRAGTDYGYTF.

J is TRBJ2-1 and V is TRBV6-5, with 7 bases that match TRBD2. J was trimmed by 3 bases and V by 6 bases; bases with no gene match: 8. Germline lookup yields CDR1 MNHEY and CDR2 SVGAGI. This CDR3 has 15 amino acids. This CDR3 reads CASSRGERDYNEQFF. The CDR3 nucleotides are TGTGCCAGCAGCCGGGGGGAGCGCGACTACAATGAGCAGTTCTTC.

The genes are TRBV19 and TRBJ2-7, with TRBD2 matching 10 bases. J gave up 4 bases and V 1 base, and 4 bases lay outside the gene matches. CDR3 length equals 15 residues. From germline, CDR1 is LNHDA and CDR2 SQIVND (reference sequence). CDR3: CASSIGASGRYEQYF. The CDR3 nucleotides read TGTGCCAGTAGTATAGGGGCTAGCGGGAGATACGAGCAGTACTTC.

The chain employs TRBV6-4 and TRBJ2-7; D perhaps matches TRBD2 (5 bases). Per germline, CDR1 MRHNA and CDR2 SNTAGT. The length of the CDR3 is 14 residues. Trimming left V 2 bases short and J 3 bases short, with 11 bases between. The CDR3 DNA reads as TGTGCCAGCAGTGACGAGGGCGACAACTACGAGCAGTACTTC. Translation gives CASSDEGDNYEQYF.

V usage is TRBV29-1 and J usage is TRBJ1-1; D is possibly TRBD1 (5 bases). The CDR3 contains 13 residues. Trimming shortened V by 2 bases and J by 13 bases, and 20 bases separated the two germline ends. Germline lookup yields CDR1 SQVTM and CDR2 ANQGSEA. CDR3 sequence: CSVETGQGGLLFF. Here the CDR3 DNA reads TGCAGCGTTGAAACTGGGCAGGGCGGCTTACTTTTCTTT.

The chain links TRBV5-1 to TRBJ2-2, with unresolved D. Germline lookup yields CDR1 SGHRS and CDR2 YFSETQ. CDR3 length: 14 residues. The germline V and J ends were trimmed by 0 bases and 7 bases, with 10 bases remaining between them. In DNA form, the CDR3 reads TGCGCCAGCAGCTTGGAAGGCACGGGCGGGGAGCTGTTTTTT. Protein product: CASSLEGTGGELFF.

DNA for the CDR3: TGTGCCAGCACCTTCGGGGACAGTCTCATTGAGCAGTTCTTC. Its protein product is CASTFGDSLIEQFF. The chain combines TRBV6-5 with TRBJ2-1; the match to TRBD1 covers 7 bases. The CDR3 loop spans 14 amino acids. Germline CDR1 is MNHEY and CDR2 is SVGAGI. With V trimmed by 7 bases and J by 9 bases, 12 bases remained unmatched.

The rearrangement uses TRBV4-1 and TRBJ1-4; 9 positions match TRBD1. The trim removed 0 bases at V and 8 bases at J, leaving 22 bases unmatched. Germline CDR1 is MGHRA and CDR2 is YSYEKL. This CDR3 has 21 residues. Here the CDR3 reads CASSQEKGRGTGLRGEEKLFF. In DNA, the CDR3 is TGCGCCAGCAGCCAAGAGAAGGGGCGCGGGACAGGGTTACGAGGGGAGGAAAAACTGTTTTTT.

The DNA for the CDR3 is TGTGCCAGCAGTGACGTGACTGCCACCTACGAGCAGTACTTC. It is translated as CASSDVTATYEQYF. The V call is TRBV2, the J call TRBJ2-7; D is undetermined. V was pared by 3 bases and J by 2 bases, with 11 bases between. This CDR3 spans 14 amino acids. The V gene's germline CDR1 is SNHLY and CDR2 FYNNEI.

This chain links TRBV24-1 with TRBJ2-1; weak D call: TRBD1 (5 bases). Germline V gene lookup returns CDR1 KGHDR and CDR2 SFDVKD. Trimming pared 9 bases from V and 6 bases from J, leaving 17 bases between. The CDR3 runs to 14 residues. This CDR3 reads CATGTSGRGNEQFF. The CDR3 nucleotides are TGTGCCACCGGAACCTCGGGTAGGGGCAATGAGCAGTTCTTC.

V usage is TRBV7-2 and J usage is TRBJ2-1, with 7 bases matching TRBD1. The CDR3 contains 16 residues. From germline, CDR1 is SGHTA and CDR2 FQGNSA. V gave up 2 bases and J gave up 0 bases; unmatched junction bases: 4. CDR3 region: CASSLQGQSSYNEQFF. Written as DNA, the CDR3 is TGTGCCAGCAGCTTACAGGGACAGAGCTCCTACAATGAGCAGTTCTTC.

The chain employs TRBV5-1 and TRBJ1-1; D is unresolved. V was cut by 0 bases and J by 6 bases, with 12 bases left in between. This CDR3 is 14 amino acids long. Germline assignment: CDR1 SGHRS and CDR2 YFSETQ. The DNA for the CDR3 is TGCGCCAGCAGCTTGGGGGAGGGCCTCGCTGAAGCTTTCTTT. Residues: CASSLGEGLAEAFF.

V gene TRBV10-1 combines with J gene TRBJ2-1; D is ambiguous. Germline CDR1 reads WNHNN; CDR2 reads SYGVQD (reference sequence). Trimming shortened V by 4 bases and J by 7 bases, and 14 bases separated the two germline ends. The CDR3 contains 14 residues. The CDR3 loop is CASSGFRVGNEQFF. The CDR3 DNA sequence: TGCGCCAGCAGTGGGTTTCGGGTCGGGAATGAGCAGTTCTTC.

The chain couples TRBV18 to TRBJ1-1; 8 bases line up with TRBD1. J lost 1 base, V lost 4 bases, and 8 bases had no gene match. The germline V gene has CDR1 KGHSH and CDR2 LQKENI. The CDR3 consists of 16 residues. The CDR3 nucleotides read TGTGCCAGCTCACAAACTACGACAGGGGCGAACACTGAAGCTTTCTTT. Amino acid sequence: CASSQTTTGANTEAFF.